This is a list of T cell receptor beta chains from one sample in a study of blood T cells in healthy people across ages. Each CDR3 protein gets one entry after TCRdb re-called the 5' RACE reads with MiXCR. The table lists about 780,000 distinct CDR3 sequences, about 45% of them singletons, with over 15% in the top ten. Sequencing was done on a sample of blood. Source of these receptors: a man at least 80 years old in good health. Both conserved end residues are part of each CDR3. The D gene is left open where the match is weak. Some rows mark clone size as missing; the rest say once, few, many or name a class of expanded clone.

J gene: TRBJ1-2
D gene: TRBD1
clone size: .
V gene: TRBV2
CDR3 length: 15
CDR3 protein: CASSDNRGANYGYTF
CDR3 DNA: TGTGCCAGCAGTGATAACAGGGGGGCTAACTATGGCTACACCTTC

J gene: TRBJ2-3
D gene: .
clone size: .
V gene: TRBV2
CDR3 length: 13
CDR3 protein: CASSGASADTQYF
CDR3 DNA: TGTGCCAGCAGTGGTGCCAGCGCAGATACGCAGTATTTT

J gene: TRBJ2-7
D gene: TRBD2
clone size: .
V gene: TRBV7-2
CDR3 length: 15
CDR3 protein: CASSASGRASSEQYF
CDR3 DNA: TGTGCCAGCAGCGCTAGCGGGAGGGCCTCGAGCGAGCAGTACTTC

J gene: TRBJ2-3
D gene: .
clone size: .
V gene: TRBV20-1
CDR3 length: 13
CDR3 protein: CSARFGETDTQYF
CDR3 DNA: TGCAGTGCTAGGTTCGGGGAAACAGATACGCAGTATTTT

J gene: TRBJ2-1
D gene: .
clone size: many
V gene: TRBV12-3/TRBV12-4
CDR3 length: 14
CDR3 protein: CASSPLDGYNEQFF
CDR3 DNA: TGTGCCAGCAGTCCCCTAGACGGGTACAATGAGCAGTTCTTC

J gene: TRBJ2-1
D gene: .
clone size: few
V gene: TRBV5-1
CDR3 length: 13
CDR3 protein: CASTPRGDNEQFF
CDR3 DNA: TGCGCCAGCACCCCCCGTGGGGACAATGAGCAGTTCTTC

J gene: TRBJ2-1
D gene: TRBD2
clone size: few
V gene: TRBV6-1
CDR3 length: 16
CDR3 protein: CASSQDPGLAGNEQFF
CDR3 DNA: TGTGCCAGCAGTCAAGACCCGGGACTAGCGGGGAATGAGCAGTTCTTC

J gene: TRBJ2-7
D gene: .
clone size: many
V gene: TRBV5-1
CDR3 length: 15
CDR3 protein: CASSLAGGPSYEQYF
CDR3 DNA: TGCGCCAGCAGCTTGGCAGGCGGGCCTTCCTACGAGCAGTACTTC

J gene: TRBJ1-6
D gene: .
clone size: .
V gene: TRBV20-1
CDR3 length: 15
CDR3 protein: CSARAQGHYNSPLHF
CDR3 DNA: TGCAGTGCTAGAGCCCAGGGGCACTATAATTCACCCCTCCACTTT

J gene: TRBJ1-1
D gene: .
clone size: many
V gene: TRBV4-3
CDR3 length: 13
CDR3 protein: CASSWDSNTEAFF
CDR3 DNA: TGCGCCAGCAGCTGGGACTCGAATACTGAAGCTTTCTTT

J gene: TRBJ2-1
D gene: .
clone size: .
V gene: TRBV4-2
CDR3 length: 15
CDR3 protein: CASGQDPDRYNEQFF
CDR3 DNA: TGTGCCAGCGGCCAGGACCCCGACAGGTACAATGAGCAGTTCTTC

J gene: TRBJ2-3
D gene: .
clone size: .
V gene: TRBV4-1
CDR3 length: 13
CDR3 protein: CASSQFLPDTQYF
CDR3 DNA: TGCGCCAGCAGCCAGTTCTTGCCAGATACGCAGTATTTT

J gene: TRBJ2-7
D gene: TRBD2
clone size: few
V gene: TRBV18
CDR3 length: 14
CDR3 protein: CASSPGLANDEQYF
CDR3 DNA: TGTGCCAGCTCACCGGGACTAGCGAACGACGAGCAGTACTTC

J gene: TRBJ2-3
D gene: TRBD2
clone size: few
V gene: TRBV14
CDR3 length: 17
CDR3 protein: CASSQDFGLAGGDTQYF
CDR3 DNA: TGTGCCAGCAGCCAAGACTTCGGGCTAGCGGGTGGAGATACGCAGTATTTT

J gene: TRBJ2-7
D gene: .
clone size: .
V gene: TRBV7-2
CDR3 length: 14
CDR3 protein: CASSLSTGSDEQYF
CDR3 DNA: TGTGCCAGCAGCCTATCGACGGGGAGCGACGAGCAGTACTTC

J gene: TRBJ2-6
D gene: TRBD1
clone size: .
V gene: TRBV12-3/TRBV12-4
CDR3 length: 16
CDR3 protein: CASTLSGTGGANVLTF
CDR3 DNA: TGTGCCAGCACCCTCTCTGGGACAGGTGGGGCCAACGTCCTGACTTTC